This TCR beta chain comes out of a study of post-analysis software for immune sequencing data. Findings and limits, study-wide: Samples made in the same batch grouped tightly together by F measure. When compared against controls, multiple sclerosis patients showed significantly lower normalized Chao1 diversity. With TRBV5-6, TRBV5-1 and TRBV20-1 included, several TRBV segments were more frequent in patients than in controls.

Libraries were made from TCR beta cDNA, and they carried unique molecular identifiers. Yield was approximately 500,000 cDNA molecules from roughly 0.93 to 9.6 million T cells. TCRdb re-derived calls from the PCR reads in MiXCR, one entry per CDR3 protein. The sample gives 450,000 or so distinct CDR3 sequences, over 35% of which show up once; around 10% is in the top ten. Germline CDR1 reads SEHNR; CDR2 reads FQNEAQ (reference sequence). This CDR3 has 14 amino acids. Trimming removed 4 bases at V and 4 bases at J, with 14 bases between. A remark on this clonotype: Its antigen is still unknown.

What was sequenced was blood. The V gene is TRBV7-9, the J gene TRBJ2-7; D might be TRBD2 (7 bases). This sequence originates from a girl between 5 and 17 years old with multiple sclerosis. The CDR3 sequence is CASSSRGGSYEQYF. The CDR3 region has the DNA TGTGCCAGCAGCTCAAGGGGGGGGTCGTACGAGCAGTACTTC.